Presented here are 29 T cell receptor beta chains from one specimen sequenced in a study of a mutant IDH1 vaccine in newly diagnosed glioma. These TCRs are of unknown antigen specificity. Time point specified: week 35, safety follow-up. Alongside topical imiquimod, each dose of vaccine comprised 300 ug of mutant IDH1 20-mer peptide. The assay was immunoSEQ multiplex PCR, and TCRdb's table has in-frame clones only and misses some. The sample has roughly 50,000 clones, 65% to 80% seen once; the top ten hold over 6.5%. The source material was PBMCs, sampled from a glioma patient whose treatment included an IDH1 peptide vaccine. The receptors here all came from a man in his forties or fifties with glioma.

The V gene is TRBV7-9, the J gene TRBJ1-1; D uncertain. Germline V lookup: CDR1 SEHNR, CDR2 FQNEAQ (reference sequence). The germline V and J ends were trimmed by 5 bases and 4 bases, with 8 bases remaining between them. This CDR3 has 12 amino acids. CDR3 sequence: CASSPGGTEAFF. The CDR3 DNA sequence: TGTGCCAGCAGCCCAGGAGGCACTGAAGCTTTCTTT.

The gene calls are TRBV10-3 and TRBJ2-5, with 12 bases that match TRBD2. The CDR3 covers 15 residues. The germline gives CDR1 ENHRY, CDR2 SYGVKD. The trim removed 3 bases at V and 2 bases at J, leaving 1 base unmatched. CDR3 sequence (DNA): TGTGCCATCAGTGAACTAGCGGGGGGTCAAGAGACCCAGTACTTC. Residues: CAISELAGGQETQYF.

This clone was found a few times. The gene calls are TRBV5-6 and TRBJ1-1; D remains unclear. The CDR3 spans 13 residues. Trimming took 1 base from V and 5 from J, leaving 9 bases between them. Per germline, CDR1 SGHDT and CDR2 YYEEEE. The CDR3 spells CASSLMGKTEAFF. The CDR3, as DNA: TGTGCCAGCAGCTTGATGGGCAAAACTGAAGCTTTCTTT. Drawing the rest from reference TRBV5-6 and TRBJ1-1, the complete variable domain is DAGVTQSPTHLIKTRGQQVTLRCSPKSGHDTVSWYQQALGQGPQFIFQYYEEEERQRGNFPDRFSGHQFPNYSSELNVNALLLGDSALYLCASSLMGKTEAFFGQGTRLTVV.

The V gene is TRBV6-5, the J gene TRBJ2-1, with TRBD2 identical over 7 bases. The germline V gene has CDR1 MNHEY and CDR2 SVGAGI. V dropped 6 bases and J dropped 9; count of bases not matched to a gene: 14. This CDR3 has 15 residues. CDR3 in amino acids: CASRSLGWGGSEQFF. CDR3 coding DNA: TGTGCCAGCAGGAGCCTTGGATGGGGAGGGAGTGAGCAGTTCTTC.

The chain uses TRBV5-4 and TRBJ2-5; 15 bases fit TRBD2. J lost 2 bases, V lost 9 bases, and 5 bases had no gene match. The CDR3 totals 15 residues. The V gene's germline CDR1 is SGHNT and CDR2 YYREEE (reference sequence). CDR3 coding DNA: TGTGCCACCCAAGGACTAGCGGGGGGGCAAGAGACCCAGTACTTC. The encoded protein is CATQGLAGGQETQYF.

The J gene is TRBJ1-2, the V gene TRBV6-1; D may be TRBD1 (6 bases). The germline gives CDR1 MNHNS, CDR2 SASEGT. CDR3 size: 13 residues. The V and J ends lost 10 bases and 5 bases respectively, with 17 bases between them. CDR3 residues: CATETGGGYGYTF. CDR3 in DNA: TGTGCCACCGAGACAGGCGGGGGATATGGCTACACCTTC.

The V call is TRBV7-9, the J call TRBJ2-5, with D unclear. The V and J ends lost 2 bases and 8 bases respectively, with 15 bases between them. CDR3 length: 14 amino acids. Germline CDR1 is SEHNR and CDR2 is FQNEAQ (reference sequence). CDR3 coding DNA: TGTGCCAGCAGCTTAAGTGGTACGTTGGCCACCCAGTACTTC. Amino acids: CASSLSGTLATQYF.

This chain connects TRBV7-3 to TRBJ1-1; D is undetermined. Per germline, CDR1 SGHTA and CDR2 FQGTGA. There are 13 residues in the CDR3. V was trimmed by 3 bases and J by 1 base, leaving 6 bases between them. Here the CDR3 reads CASSFAQNTEAFF. Here the CDR3 DNA reads TGTGCCAGCAGCTTCGCACAGAACACTGAAGCTTTCTTT.

The chain joins TRBV6-5 to TRBJ2-7; the match to TRBD1 covers 9 bases. J was trimmed by 4 bases and V by 6 bases; bases with no gene match: 7. This CDR3 is 14 amino acids long. Germline V gene lookup returns CDR1 MNHEY and CDR2 SVGAGI. CDR3 sequence: CASRRDRVVYEQYF. DNA of the CDR3: TGTGCCAGCAGACGGGACAGGGTGGTTTACGAGCAGTACTTC.

The V call is TRBV6-1, the J call TRBJ1-2; 9 bases agree with TRBD1. CDR1 and CDR2 (germline): MNHNS, SASEGT. The CDR3 has 12 amino acids. Trimming at V came to 6 bases and at J to 8 bases, leaving 4 bases not matched to a gene. The CDR3 region is CASRGQGRGYTF. CDR3 sequence (DNA): TGTGCCAGCAGGGGACAGGGCCGAGGCTACACCTTC.

The rearrangement uses TRBV5-1 and TRBJ2-7, with 7 bases identical to TRBD1. The CDR3 is 13 residues long. V trimming: 4 bases; J trimming: 3 bases; junction bases outside the gene matches: 4. CDR1 and CDR2 (germline): SGHRS, YFSETQ. DNA for the CDR3: TGCGCCAGCAGCCGGGACAGAAGCTACGAGCAGTACTTC. Protein: CASSRDRSYEQYF.

This clone was counted only a few times. The chain employs TRBV4-2 and TRBJ2-4; TRBD2 matches 8 bases. CDR3 length equals 16 residues. After removal of 0 bases from V and 5 bases from J, the junction contained 6 bases not matched to a gene. CDR1 is LGHNA and CDR2 is YNFKEQ in the germline V gene. This chain's CDR3 is CASSQETSVPQNIQYF. As DNA, the CDR3 is TGTGCCAGCAGCCAAGAGACTAGCGTCCCCCAAAACATTCAGTACTTC.

The rearrangement links TRBV9 to TRBJ1-6; 7 bases are shared with TRBD1. Germline CDR1 and CDR2: SGDLS and YYNGEE. The CDR3 has 17 amino acids. Trimming removed 0 bases from V and 8 bases from J; junction bases left unmatched: 11. CDR3 bases: TGTGCCAGCAGCGTAGGGGTTGCAGGGGGAGGAGATTCACCCCTCCACTTT. Protein: CASSVGVAGGGDSPLHF.

The J gene is TRBJ2-1, the V gene TRBV7-8; 11 nucleotides align to TRBD2. V dropped 0 bases and J dropped 3; count of bases not matched to a gene: 1. The CDR3 has 16 residues. Germline V CDR1 and CDR2: SGHVS, FQNEAQ. The CDR3 loop is CASSLATSGDYNEQFF. The DNA of the CDR3 is TGTGCCAGCAGCTTAGCGACTAGCGGGGACTACAATGAGCAGTTCTTC.

This clone came up a few times. The chain has TRBV5-1 and TRBJ1-4; 8 bases align to TRBD1. The length of the CDR3 is 14 residues. V gave up 4 bases and J gave up 2 bases; unmatched junction bases: 1. CDR1 and CDR2 from the germline V gene are SGHRS and YFSETQ. The CDR3: CASSRQGTNEKLFF. The CDR3 DNA reads as TGCGCCAGCAGCCGACAGGGGACTAATGAAAAACTGTTTTTT.

J is TRBJ2-7 and V is TRBV5-5; 8 nucleotides agree with TRBD1. Losses at the gene ends were 0 bases for V and 5 bases for J; bases not matched to a gene: 10. This CDR3 has 16 residues. CDR1 is SGHKS, CDR2 YYEKEE, per germline (reference sequence). This CDR3 reads CASSLVRGQGDDEQYF. In DNA form, the CDR3 reads TGTGCCAGCAGCTTGGTACGCGGACAGGGCGACGACGAGCAGTACTTC.

This chain uses TRBV27 with TRBJ2-7; D is possibly TRBD2 (6 bases). CDR1 is MNHEY, CDR2 SMNVEV, per germline (reference sequence). Deletions cut 2 bases from V and 2 bases from J, with 10 bases between. This CDR3 is 14 amino acids long. CDR3 nucleotide sequence: TGTGCCAGCAGTTTAAGCGGGCCCCCCTACGAGCAGTACTTC. Encoded protein: CASSLSGPPYEQYF.

The chain links TRBV11-3 to TRBJ1-1, with 8 bases identical to TRBD1. The CDR3 sequence is 13 residues long. Germline V gene lookup returns CDR1 SGHNT and CDR2 YENEEA. V lost 2 bases, J lost 8 bases, and 4 bases stayed unmatched. The CDR3 reads CASSLSWTGEAFF. As DNA, the CDR3 is TGTGCCAGCAGCTTATCCTGGACAGGGGAAGCTTTCTTT.

The chain employs TRBV5-4 and TRBJ1-5; 10 nucleotides line up with TRBD1. The CDR3 runs to 16 residues. V lost 0 bases, J lost 6 bases, and 6 bases stayed unmatched. Germline CDR1 is SGHNT and CDR2 is YYREEE (reference sequence). The CDR3 is CASSLGGQGDPQPQHF. The CDR3 bases are TGTGCCAGCAGCTTGGGAGGACAGGGGGACCCTCAGCCCCAGCATTTT.

DNA of the CDR3: TGCGCCAGCAGCTTGGGACCTTTAAATGAAAAACTGTTTTTT. Protein product: CASSLGPLNEKLFF. This sequence joins TRBV5-1 and TRBJ1-4; D remains unclear. Between the trimmed V and J ends, which lost 0 bases and 5 bases, there was a span of 8 bases. The germline CDR1 and CDR2 sequences are SGHRS and YFSETQ. The CDR3 length is 14 residues.

The chain is built from TRBV6-5 and TRBJ1-5; 7 bases line up with TRBD1. J was trimmed by 7 bases and V by 6 bases; bases with no gene match: 9. This CDR3 comprises 14 residues. The germline V gene has CDR1 MNHEY and CDR2 SVGAGI. The CDR3 reads CASSLVQGGQPQHF. CDR3 bases: TGTGCCAGCAGCCTGGTTCAGGGGGGGCAGCCCCAGCATTTT.

To note about this clone: At one end, the junction sequence differs from germline, possibly due to a read error. V and J are TRBV30 and TRBJ2-4; the D gene is possibly TRBD2 (6 bases). Germline values: CDR1 GTSNPN, CDR2 SVGIG (reference sequence). The CDR3 contains 11 residues. DNA for the CDR3: TGTGCCTGGGCCCTTGGGGGGATGAGGCACTTC. This translates into CAWALGGMRHF.

This clone was seen more than once but under ten times. The DNA of the CDR3 is TGCGCCAGCAGCTGGGGGACAGGGACCAACACTGAAGCTTTCTTT. Translating gives CASSWGTGTNTEAFF. V and J are TRBV5-1 and TRBJ1-1, with 9 bases that match TRBD1. The junction had 5 bases not matched to a gene; V was cut back by 3 bases and J by 2 bases. The germline CDR1 and CDR2 sequences are SGHRS and YFSETQ. CDR3 length: 15 amino acids.

The rearrangement uses TRBV5-1 and TRBJ1-2; D ambiguous. The CDR3 runs to 16 residues. Per the germline V gene, CDR1 is SGHRS and CDR2 is YFSETQ. Trimming stripped 4 bases from V and 1 base from J, with 17 bases between. The CDR3 DNA reads as TGCGCCAGCAGCCTAGGTAACCGCAACTTTAACTATGGCTACACCTTC. Protein: CASSLGNRNFNYGYTF.

This clone was recorded once. The chain is built from TRBV7-8 and TRBJ2-3, with TRBD2 identical over 12 bases. Trimming cost V 5 bases and J 4 bases; bases outside gene matches: 10. Germline V CDR1 and CDR2: SGHVS, FQNEAQ. The CDR3 runs 17 residues. CDR3: CASSTRLAGAVADTQYF. In DNA form, the CDR3 reads TGTGCCAGCAGCACCCGACTAGCGGGGGCAGTGGCAGATACGCAGTATTTT. The full variable domain, rest sourced from reference TRBV7-8 and TRBJ2-3, is GAGVSQSPRYKVAKRGQDVALRCDPISGHVSLFWYQQALGQGPEFLTYFQNEAQLDKSGLPSDRFFAERPEGSVSTLKIQRTQQEDSAVYLCASSTRLAGAVADTQYFGPGTRLTVL.

This sequence joins TRBV5-4 and TRBJ2-1; D uncertain. Trimming cost V 1 base and J 2 bases, with 10 bases left between them. CDR1 and CDR2 from the germline V gene are SGHNT and YYREEE (reference sequence). CDR3 length: 15 amino acids. CDR3 DNA sequence: TGTGCCAGCAGCTTGTGGGCCAACACCTACAATGAGCAGTTCTTC. Translating it yields CASSLWANTYNEQFF.

The chain joins TRBV27 to TRBJ2-7; D is uncertain. CDR3 length equals 13 residues. The V end was cut by 2 bases, the J end by 6 bases, with 11 bases between. CDR1 and CDR2 from the germline V gene are MNHEY and SMNVEV (reference sequence). Written as DNA, the CDR3 is TGTGCCAGCAGTTTAGGTATCAACGGCGAGCAGTACTTC. This gives the protein CASSLGINGEQYF.

This clone came up a few times. J is TRBJ1-1 and V is TRBV11-3; D unclear. The CDR3 is 13 amino acids. V lost 6 bases and J lost 7, with 15 bases in between. Per the germline V gene, CDR1 is SGHNT and CDR2 is YENEEA. The CDR3 protein is CASSLGSTVEAFF. CDR3 bases: TGTGCCAGCAGTCTCGGCTCGACGGTTGAAGCTTTCTTT. The complete variable domain, with remaining parts taken from reference TRBV11-3 and TRBJ1-1, reads EAGVVQSPRYKIIEKKQPVAFWCNPISGHNTLYWYLQNLGQGPELLIRYENEEAVDDSQLPKDRFSAERLKGVDSTLKIQPAELGDSAVYLCASSLGSTVEAFFGQGTRLTVV.

J is TRBJ2-1 and V is TRBV6-5; the D gene could be TRBD1 or TRBD2 (5 bases each). CDR1 MNHEY and CDR2 SVGAGI come from the germline V gene. V was trimmed by 6 bases and J by 5 bases, leaving 14 bases between them. CDR3 length: 14 amino acids. The DNA of the CDR3 is TGTGCCAGCAGACCCCCCGGGACGAACAATGAGCAGTTCTTC. Encoded protein: CASRPPGTNNEQFF.